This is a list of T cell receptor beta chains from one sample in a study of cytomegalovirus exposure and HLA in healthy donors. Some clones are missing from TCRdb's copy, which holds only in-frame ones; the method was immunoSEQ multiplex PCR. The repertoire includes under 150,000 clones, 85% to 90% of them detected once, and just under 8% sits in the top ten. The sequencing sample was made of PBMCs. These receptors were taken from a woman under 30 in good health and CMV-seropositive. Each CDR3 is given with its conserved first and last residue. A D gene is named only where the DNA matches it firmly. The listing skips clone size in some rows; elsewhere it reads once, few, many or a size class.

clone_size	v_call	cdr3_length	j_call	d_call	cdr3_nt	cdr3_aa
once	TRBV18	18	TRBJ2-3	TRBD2	TGTGCCAGCTCTCCAAAGGGACTAGCGGGGACTAGCACAGATACGCAGTATTTT	CASSPKGLAGTSTDTQYF
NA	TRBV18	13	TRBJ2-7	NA	TGTGCCAGCTCACCCCCTATCGCCTACGAGCAGTACTTC	CASSPPIAYEQYF
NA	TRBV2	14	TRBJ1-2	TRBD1	TGTGCCAGCAGTGACTTCAGGGGGCTTTATGGCTACACCTTC	CASSDFRGLYGYTF
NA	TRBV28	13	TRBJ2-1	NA	TGTGCCAGCATGATAGCGGCCTCCAATGAGCAGTTCTTC	CASMIAASNEQFF
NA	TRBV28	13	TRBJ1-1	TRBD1	TGTGCCAGCAGGACAGGGGGCACTTTGAAAGCTTTCTTT	CASRTGGTLKAFF
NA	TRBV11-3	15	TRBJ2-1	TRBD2	TGTGCCAGCAGCCCGCGGGGGGGCCTTCCCAATGAGCAGTTCTTC	CASSPRGGLPNEQFF
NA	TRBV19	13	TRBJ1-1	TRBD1	TGTGCCAGTAGTACCAGGGGGGACACTGAAGCTTTCTTT	CASSTRGDTEAFF
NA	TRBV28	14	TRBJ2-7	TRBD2	TGTGCCGGGGGGAGCGGGAGGAGTTCATACGAGCAGTACTTC	CAGGSGRSSYEQYF
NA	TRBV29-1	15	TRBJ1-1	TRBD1	TGCAGCGTTGTCCGCAGACAGGGTCCGGACACTGAAGCTTTCTTT	CSVVRRQGPDTEAFF
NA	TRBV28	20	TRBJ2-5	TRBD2	TGTGCCAGCAGTCGGTGGCCGGGACTAGAACTCTCAGACCAACAAGAGACCCAGTACTTC	CASSRWPGLELSDQQETQYF
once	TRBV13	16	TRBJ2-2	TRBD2	TGTGCCGGCAGCTACCGGACTAGCGACCACACCGGGGAGCTGTTTTTT	CAGSYRTSDHTGELFF
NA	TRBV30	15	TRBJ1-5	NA	TGTGCCTGGAGTGTACCCTTAGATAGCAATCAGCCCCAGCATTTT	CAWSVPLDSNQPQHF
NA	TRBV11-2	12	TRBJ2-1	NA	TGTGCCAGCAGCCCTGGCCCCGGGGGGCAGTTCTTC	CASSPGPGGQFF
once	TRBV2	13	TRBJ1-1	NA	TGTGCCAGCACGAAGGGGCTTAACACTGAAGCTTTCTTT	CASTKGLNTEAFF
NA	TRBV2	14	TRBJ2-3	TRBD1	TGTGCCAGCAGTGAAAGACAGGGGGCAGATACGCAGTATTTT	CASSERQGADTQYF
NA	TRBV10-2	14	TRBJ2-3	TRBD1	TGCGCCAGCCGGACAGGGGGAAGCACAGATACGCAGTATTTT	CASRTGGSTDTQYF
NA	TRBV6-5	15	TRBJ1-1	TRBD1	TGTGCCAGCAGTTACTCGGGGACAGGGCAGACTGAAGCTTTCTTT	CASSYSGTGQTEAFF
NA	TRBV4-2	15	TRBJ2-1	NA	TGTGCCAGCAGCCAGTCCGGGAGCTCCTACAATGAGCAGTTCTTC	CASSQSGSSYNEQFF
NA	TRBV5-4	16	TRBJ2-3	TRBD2	TGTGCCAGCAGTTGGAGTAGCGGGGTAGGCACAGATACGCAGTATTTT	CASSWSSGVGTDTQYF
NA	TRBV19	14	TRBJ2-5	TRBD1	TGTGCCAGTAGTCCTTGGACAGGGGGGGAGACCCAGTACTTC	CASSPWTGGETQYF
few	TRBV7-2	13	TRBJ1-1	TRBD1	TGTGCCAGCAGCTTGGGACAGCTTCTTGAAGCTTTCTTT	CASSLGQLLEAFF
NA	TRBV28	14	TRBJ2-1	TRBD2	TGTGCCAGCAGCTCCAGACTAGCGGGAGAAAGGCAGTTCTTC	CASSSRLAGERQFF
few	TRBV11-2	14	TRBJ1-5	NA	TGTGCCAGCAGCTTTGAGGGAAGCAATCAGCCCCAGCATTTT	CASSFEGSNQPQHF
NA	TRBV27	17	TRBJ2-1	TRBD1	TGTGCCAGCAGTTTTAGGTTAGCCGACAGGGCCTACAATGAGCAGTTCTTC	CASSFRLADRAYNEQFF
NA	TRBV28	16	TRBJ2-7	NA	TGTGCCAGCAGTTTTAACAGCCCTCGTTCGACCTACGAGCAGTACTTC	CASSFNSPRSTYEQYF
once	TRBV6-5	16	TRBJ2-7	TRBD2	TGTGCCAGCAGTTATAGCGGGCAGGCGGGTTCCTACGAGCAGTACTTC	CASSYSGQAGSYEQYF
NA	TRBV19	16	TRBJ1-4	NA	TGTGCCAGTAGCCGAACCCACAGGGCCGAGAATGAAAAACTGTTTTTT	CASSRTHRAENEKLFF
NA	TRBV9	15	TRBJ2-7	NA	TGTGCCAGCAGCGTAGAGCAGGGCTTTCCATCCGAGCAGTACTTC	CASSVEQGFPSEQYF
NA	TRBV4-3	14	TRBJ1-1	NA	TGCGCCAGCAGCCAAGGGACAAGGGATCTTGAAGCTTTCTTT	CASSQGTRDLEAFF
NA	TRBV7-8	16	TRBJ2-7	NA	TGTGCCAGCAGCTTAGAAACCGGGTCGAATTCCTACGAGCAGTACTTC	CASSLETGSNSYEQYF
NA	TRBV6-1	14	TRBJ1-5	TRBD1	TGTGCCAGCAGGGACAGGGTAAGCAATCAGCCCCAGCATTTT	CASRDRVSNQPQHF
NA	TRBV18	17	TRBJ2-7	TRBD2	TGTGCCAGCTCACCAAGGACTAGCGGGAGGGTCTCCTACGAGCAGTACTTC	CASSPRTSGRVSYEQYF
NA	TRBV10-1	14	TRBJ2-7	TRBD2	TGCGCCAGCAGTGAGACTAGCGGCTCCTACGAGCAGTACTTC	CASSETSGSYEQYF
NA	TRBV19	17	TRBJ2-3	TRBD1	TGTGCCAGTAGTGACACGGGACAGCTGGTTAACACAGATACGCAGTATTTT	CASSDTGQLVNTDTQYF
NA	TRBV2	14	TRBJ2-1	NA	TGTGCCAGCAGTGAAGCGCTCTTTTCGGGTAGACAGTTCTTC	CASSEALFSGRQFF
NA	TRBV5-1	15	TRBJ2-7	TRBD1	TGCGCCAGCAGCAGGGGACAGGGGGCGCTTGGGGAGCAGTACTTC	CASSRGQGALGEQYF
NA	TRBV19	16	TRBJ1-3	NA	TGTGCCAGAGCTCCGACAGGTATCATTCCCGGAAACACCATATATTTT	CARAPTGIIPGNTIYF
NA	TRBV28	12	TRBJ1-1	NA	TGTGCCAGCACCCAACGTGGGGAGGTGGCTTTCTTT	CASTQRGEVAFF
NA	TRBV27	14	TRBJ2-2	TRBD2	TGTGCCAGCGGTAGCGGGACTAACACCGGGGAGCTGTTTTTT	CASGSGTNTGELFF
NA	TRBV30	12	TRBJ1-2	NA	TGTGCCTGGAGCCAGGGGCAAAGTGGCTACACCTTC	CAWSQGQSGYTF